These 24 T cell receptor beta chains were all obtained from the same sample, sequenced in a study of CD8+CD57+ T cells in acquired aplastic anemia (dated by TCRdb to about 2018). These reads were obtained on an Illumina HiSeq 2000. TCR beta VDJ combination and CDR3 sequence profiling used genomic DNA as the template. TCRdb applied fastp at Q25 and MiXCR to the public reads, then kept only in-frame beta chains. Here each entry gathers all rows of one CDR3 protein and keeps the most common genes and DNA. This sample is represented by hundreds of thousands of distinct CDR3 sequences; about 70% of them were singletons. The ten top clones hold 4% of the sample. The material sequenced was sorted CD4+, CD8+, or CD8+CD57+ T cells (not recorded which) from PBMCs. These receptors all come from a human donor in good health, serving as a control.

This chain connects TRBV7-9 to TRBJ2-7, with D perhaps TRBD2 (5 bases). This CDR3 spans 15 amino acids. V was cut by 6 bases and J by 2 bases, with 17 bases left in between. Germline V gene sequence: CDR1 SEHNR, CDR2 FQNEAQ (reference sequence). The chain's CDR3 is CASSIGRDAAYEQYF. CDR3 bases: TGTGCCAGCAGTATAGGACGGGATGCAGCCTACGAGCAGTACTTC.

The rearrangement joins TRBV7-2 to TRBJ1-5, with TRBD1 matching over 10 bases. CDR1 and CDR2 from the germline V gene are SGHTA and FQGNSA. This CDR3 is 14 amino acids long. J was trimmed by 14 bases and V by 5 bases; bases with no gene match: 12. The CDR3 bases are TGTGCCAGCAGCCCAGGGACAGGGGCTCAGCACAAGCATTTT. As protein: CASSPGTGAQHKHF. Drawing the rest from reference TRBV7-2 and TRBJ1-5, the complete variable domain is GAGVSQSPSNKVTEKGKDVELRCDPISGHTALYWYRQSLGQGLEFLIYFQGNSAPDKSGLPSDRFSAERTGGSVSTLTIQRTQQEDSAVYLCASSPGTGAQHKHFGDGTRLSIL.

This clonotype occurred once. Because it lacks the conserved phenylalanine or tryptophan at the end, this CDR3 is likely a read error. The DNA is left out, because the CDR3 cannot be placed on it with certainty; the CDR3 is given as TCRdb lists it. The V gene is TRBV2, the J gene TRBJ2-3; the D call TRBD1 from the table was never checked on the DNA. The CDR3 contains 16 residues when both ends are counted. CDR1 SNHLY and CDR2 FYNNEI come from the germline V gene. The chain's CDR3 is CASSAQNRNTIYFGEG.

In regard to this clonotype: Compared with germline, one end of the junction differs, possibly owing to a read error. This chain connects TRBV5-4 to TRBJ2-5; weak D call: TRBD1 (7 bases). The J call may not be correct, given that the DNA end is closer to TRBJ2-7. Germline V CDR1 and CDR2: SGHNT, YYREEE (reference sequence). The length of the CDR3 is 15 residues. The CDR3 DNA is TGCGCCAGCACTCTAGATCAGGGGGGCGTGTACGAGCAGTACTTC. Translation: CASTLDQGGVYEQYF.

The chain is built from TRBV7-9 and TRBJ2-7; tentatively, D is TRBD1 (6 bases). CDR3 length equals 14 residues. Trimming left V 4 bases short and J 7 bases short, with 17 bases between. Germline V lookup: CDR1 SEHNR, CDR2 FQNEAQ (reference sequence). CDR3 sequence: CASSSRGRGTEQYF. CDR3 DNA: TGTGCCAGCAGCTCTAGGGGAAGGGGGACGGAGCAGTACTTC.

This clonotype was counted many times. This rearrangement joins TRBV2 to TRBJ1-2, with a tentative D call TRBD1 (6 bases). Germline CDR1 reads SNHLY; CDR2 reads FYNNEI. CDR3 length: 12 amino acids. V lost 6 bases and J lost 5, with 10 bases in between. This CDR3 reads CASRRQVYGYTF. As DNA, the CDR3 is TGTGCCAGCAGACGACAGGTTTATGGCTACACCTTC. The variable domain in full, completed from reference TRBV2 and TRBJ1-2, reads EPEVTQTPSHQVTQMGQEVILRCVPISNHLYFYWYRQILGQKVEFLVSFYNNEISEKSEIFDDQFSVERPDGSNFTLKIRSTKLEDSAMYFCASRRQVYGYTFGSGTRLTVV.

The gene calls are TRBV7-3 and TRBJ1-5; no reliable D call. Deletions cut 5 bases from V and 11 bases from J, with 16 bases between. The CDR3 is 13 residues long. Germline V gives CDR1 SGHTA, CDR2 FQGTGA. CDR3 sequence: CASSLGRLQAQHF. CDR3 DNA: TGTGCCAGCAGCCTCGGCAGGCTGCAGGCCCAGCATTTT.

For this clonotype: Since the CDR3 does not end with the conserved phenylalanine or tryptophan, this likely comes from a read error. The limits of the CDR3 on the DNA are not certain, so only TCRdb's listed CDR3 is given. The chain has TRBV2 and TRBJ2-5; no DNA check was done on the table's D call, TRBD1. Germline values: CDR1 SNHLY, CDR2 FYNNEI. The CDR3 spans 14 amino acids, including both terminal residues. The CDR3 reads CASRADSWPEKYFV.

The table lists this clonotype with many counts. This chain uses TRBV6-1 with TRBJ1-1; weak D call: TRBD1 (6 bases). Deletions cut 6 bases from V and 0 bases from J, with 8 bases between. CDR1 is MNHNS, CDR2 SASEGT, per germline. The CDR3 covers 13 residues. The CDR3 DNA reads TGTGCCAGCAGGCAGGGGATGAACACTGAAGCTTTCTTT. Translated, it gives CASRQGMNTEAFF.

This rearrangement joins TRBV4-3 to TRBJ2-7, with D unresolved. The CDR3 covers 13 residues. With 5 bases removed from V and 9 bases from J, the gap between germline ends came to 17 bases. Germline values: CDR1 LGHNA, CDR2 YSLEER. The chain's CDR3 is CASSRERRQGQYF. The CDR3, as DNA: TGCGCCAGCAGCAGAGAACGGCGGCAAGGGCAGTACTTC.

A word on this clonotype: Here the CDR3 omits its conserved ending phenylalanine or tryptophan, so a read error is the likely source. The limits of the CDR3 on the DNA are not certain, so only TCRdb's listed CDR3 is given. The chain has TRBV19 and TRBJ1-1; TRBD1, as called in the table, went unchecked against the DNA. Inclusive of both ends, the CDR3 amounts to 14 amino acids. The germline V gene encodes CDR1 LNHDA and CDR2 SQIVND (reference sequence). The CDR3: CASSKLAQPHESCD.

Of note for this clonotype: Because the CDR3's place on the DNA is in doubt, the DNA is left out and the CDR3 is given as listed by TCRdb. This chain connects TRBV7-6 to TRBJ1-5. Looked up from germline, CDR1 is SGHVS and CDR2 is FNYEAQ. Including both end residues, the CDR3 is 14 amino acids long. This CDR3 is CASSQVASGNTQYF.

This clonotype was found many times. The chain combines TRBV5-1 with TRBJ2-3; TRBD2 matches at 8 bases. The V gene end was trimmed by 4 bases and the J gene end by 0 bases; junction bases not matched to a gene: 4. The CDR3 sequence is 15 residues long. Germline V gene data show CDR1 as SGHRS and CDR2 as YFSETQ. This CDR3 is CASSLPSGSTDTQYF. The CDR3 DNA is TGCGCCAGCAGCCTCCCTAGCGGGAGCACAGATACGCAGTATTTT.

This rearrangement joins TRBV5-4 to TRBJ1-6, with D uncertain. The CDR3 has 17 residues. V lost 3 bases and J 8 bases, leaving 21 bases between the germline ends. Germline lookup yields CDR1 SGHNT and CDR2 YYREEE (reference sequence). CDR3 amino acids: CASSSDRAGPLHSPLHF. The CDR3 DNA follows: TGTGCCAGCAGCTCCGATCGTGCGGGCCCGCTCCATTCACCCCTCCACTTT.

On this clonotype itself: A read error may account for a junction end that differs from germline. The DNA for the CDR3 is TGTGCCAGCAGCTTGGGGGAAGGATCTCAGCGCCAGCTGTTT. Residues: CASSLGEGSQRQLF. The chain uses TRBV7-3 and TRBJ1-5, with D maybe TRBD1 (5 bases). Germline CDR1 SGHTA, CDR2 FQGTGA. CDR3 length equals 14 residues.

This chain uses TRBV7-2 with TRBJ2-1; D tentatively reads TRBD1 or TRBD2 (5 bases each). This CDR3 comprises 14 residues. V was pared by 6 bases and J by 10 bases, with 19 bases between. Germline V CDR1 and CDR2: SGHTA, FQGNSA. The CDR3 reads CASSGRGANYEQFF. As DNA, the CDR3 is TGTGCCAGCAGTGGAAGAGGGGCGAACTACGAGCAGTTCTTC.

CDR3 DNA sequence: TGTGCCAGCAGCGTCACCGCGCAGGAGCAACCCCAGCAGTACTTC. This codes for CASSVTAQEQPQQYF. This chain joins TRBV2 and TRBJ2-5; no clear D gene. Germline V gives CDR1 SNHLY, CDR2 FYNNEI. CDR3 length equals 15 residues. Trimming removed 6 bases from V and 11 bases from J, with 25 bases in between. Variable domain in full (rest from reference TRBV2 and TRBJ2-5): EPEVTQTPSHQVTQMGQEVILRCVPISNHLYFYWYRQILGQKVEFLVSFYNNEISEKSEIFDDQFSVERPDGSNFTLKIRSTKLEDSAMYFCASSVTAQEQPQQYFGPGTRLLVL.

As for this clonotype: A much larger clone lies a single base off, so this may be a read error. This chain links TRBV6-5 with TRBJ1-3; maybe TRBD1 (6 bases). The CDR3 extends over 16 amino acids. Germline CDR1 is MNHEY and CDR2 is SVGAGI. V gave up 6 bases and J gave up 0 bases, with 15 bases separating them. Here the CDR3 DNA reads TGTGCCAGCAGGTTAGGGGGGGGGATCTCTGGAAACACCATATATTTT. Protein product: CASRLGGGISGNTIYF.

CDR3 coding DNA: TGTGCCAGCAGCTTAGGAGCCAGCTTAAGCACAGATACGCAGTATTTT. This codes for CASSLGASLSTDTQYF. The V call is TRBV11-2, the J call TRBJ2-3; D gene ambiguous. The CDR3 has 16 residues. V was pared by 1 base and J by 0 bases, with 11 bases between. CDR1 is SGHAT and CDR2 is FQNNGV in the germline V gene.

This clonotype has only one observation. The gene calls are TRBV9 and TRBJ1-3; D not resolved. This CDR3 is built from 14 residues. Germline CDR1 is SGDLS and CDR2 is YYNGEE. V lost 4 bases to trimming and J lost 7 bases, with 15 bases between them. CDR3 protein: CASSISRMWNTIYF. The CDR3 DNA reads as TGTGCCAGCAGCATAAGCCGAATGTGGAACACCATATATTTT.

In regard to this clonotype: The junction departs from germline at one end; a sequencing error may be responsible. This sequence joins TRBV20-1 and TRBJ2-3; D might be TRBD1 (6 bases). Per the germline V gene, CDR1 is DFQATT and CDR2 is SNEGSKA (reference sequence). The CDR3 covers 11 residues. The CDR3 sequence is CSASLPGAHYF. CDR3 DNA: TGCAGTGCTAGTTTACCAGGGGCCCACTACTTT.

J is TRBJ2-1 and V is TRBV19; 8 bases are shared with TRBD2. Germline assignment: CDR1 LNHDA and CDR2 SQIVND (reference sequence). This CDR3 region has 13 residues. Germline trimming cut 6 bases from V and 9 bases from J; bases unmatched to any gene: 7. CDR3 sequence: CASSGGAIFEQFF. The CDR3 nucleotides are TGTGCCAGTAGCGGGGGGGCCATATTTGAGCAGTTCTTC.

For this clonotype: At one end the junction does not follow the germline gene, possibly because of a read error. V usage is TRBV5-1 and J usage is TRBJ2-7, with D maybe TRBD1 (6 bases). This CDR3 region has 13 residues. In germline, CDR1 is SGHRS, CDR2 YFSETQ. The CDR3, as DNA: TGTGCCAGCAGCAGACTGACAGGCAAAGAGCAGTACTTC. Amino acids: CASSRLTGKEQYF.

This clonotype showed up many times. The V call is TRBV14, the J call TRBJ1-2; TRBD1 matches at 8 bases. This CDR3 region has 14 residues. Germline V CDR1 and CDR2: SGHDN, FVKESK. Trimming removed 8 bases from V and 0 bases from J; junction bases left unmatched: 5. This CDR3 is CASLRTGTNYGYTF. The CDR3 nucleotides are TGTGCCAGCTTGCGGACAGGGACTAACTATGGCTACACCTTC.